The entry that follows covers one T cell receptor (beta chain) sequence. Its antigen remains unknown. This entry belongs to a study of identical twins. CDR3 length: 14 amino acids. V gave up 2 bases and J gave up 1 base, with 8 bases separating them. The germline V gene encodes CDR1 MNHEY and CDR2 SVGEGT. Study-wide results and limits: Memory repertoires showed no such pattern, whereas abundant cord blood beta clonotypes carried fewer insertions. The models systematically underestimated how much out-of-frame TCR alpha was shared in monozygotic twins.

The cDNA had a unique molecular identifier and a template-switch universal primer site. Each CDR3 protein gets one entry after TCRdb re-called the 5' RACE reads with MiXCR. This sample has a few hundred thousand distinct CDR3 sequences; around a sixth occur once, and the top ten carry 12%. Material: naive T cells sorted from blood. The chain links TRBV6-2 or TRBV6-3 to TRBJ1-1, with D perhaps TRBD1 (6 bases). The TCR was taken from a man aged 45-65 years in good health. The CDR3 here is CASSYNRENTEAFF. DNA of the CDR3: TGTGCCAGCAGTTACAACAGGGAGAACACTGAAGCTTTCTTT.